The entry below gives a single TCR beta chain sequence along with its context. Time point described: blood from clinic visit 5 months post-surgery; TSC patient then seizure free. The sequenced cases were selected for having the highest brain T cell transcript signatures. Some clones are missing from TCRdb's copy, which holds only in-frame ones; the method was immunoSEQ multiplex PCR. The data show under 400,000 clones, about 93% seen once. The CDR3 has 15 amino acids. The germline V gene has CDR1 KGHSH and CDR2 LQKENI. V lost 3 bases and J 2 bases, leaving 12 bases between the germline ends. The sample is drawn from a study of brain T cells in children with intractable seizures.

The V and J genes are TRBV18 and TRBJ2-3, with D unresolved. The sequence derives from a boy under two years old with tuberous sclerosis and intractable seizures. The sample consisted of peripheral blood, taken more than 4 months after surgery. CDR3: CASSPGRKFTDTQYF. The CDR3 region has the DNA TGTGCCAGCTCACCGGGCCGGAAGTTCACAGATACGCAGTATTTT. Variable domain in full (rest from reference TRBV18 and TRBJ2-3): NAGVMQNPRHLVRRRGQEARLRCSPMKGHSHVYWYRQLPEEGLKFMVYLQKENIIDESGMPKERFSAEFPKEGPSILRIQQVVRGDSAAYFCASSPGRKFTDTQYFGPGTRLTVL.